The present TCR beta chain was sequenced within a study of CD8+CD57+ T cells in acquired aplastic anemia. Study context: Sorted cells (CD4+ and CD8+) yielded DNA amounts that averaged around 3.5 ug. General observations from the study: Both patients and controls carried the same twenty-nine CD8+ CDR3 sequences. The study found no significant CD8+ Simpson's diversity difference between patients and controls.

There are many counts of this clonotype. Its matching antigen is unknown. Before being chosen for sequencing, patients had shown CD8+CD57+ cell expansion by flow cytometry. At the time of blood sampling, patients had not yet received any therapy. V was clipped by 1 base and J by 1 base, with 7 bases between them. The V gene's germline CDR1 is SGHTA and CDR2 FQGTGA. The CDR3 is 15 amino acids. Genomic DNA templated the TCR beta VDJ and CDR3 profiling. TCRdb re-derived calls from the reads in MiXCR, one entry per CDR3 protein. Of about 220,000 distinct CDR3 sequences listed, around half are singletons. The clonotype comes from a human donor with aplastic anemia. The chain uses TRBV7-3 and TRBJ2-2; D possibly corresponds to TRBD1 (6 bases). Sequenced input: sorted CD4+, CD8+, or CD8+CD57+ T cells (not recorded which) from PBMCs. CDR3 nucleotide sequence: TGTGCCAGCAGCTTAAAACAGGGGAACACCGGGGAGCTGTTTTTT. As protein: CASSLKQGNTGELFF.